This is a list of T cell receptor beta chains from one sample in a study of T cell responses to AZD1222 COVID-19 vaccine. Profiling relied on immunoSEQ multiplex PCR, and the TCRdb table lists in-frame clones only, not all of them. This table holds some 180,000 clones, 80% to 95% found once. The source was peripheral blood, collected 28 days after the second dose of the MenACWY control vaccine. These receptors all come from an adult who received the MenACWY meningococcal vaccine as a control. Both conserved end residues are part of each CDR3. A D gene is named only where the DNA matches it firmly. For some rows the clone size is stated as once, few or many, or as a class when expanded; others skip it.

j_call clone_size d_call v_call cdr3_nt cdr3_aa
TRBJ2-7 - TRBD1 TRBV18 TGTGCCAGCTCACCGATCGACAGGGGCGAGCAGTACTTC CASSPIDRGEQYF
TRBJ2-5 - - TRBV7-2 TGTGCCAGCAGCTTAGTAGGATTCCCGGGCGGGGAGACCCAGTACTTC CASSLVGFPGGETQYF
TRBJ1-2 - - TRBV27 TGTGCCAGCAGTCTAAGGAGTTCCTATGGCTACACCTTC CASSLRSSYGYTF
TRBJ1-6 few TRBD1 TRBV30 TGTGCCTGGAGTACCGGGACAGGGCACTATAATTCACCCCTCCACTTT CAWSTGTGHYNSPLHF
TRBJ2-3 - TRBD2 TRBV30 TGTGCCTGGAGCGCGGGACTAGCTGCTAGCACAGATACGCAGTATTTT CAWSAGLAASTDTQYF
TRBJ2-5 - - TRBV5-8 TGTGCCAGCAGCTTAAATGCGGCAGGGACCCAGTACTTC CASSLNAAGTQYF
TRBJ1-6 - - TRBV3-1/TRBV3-2 TGTGCCAGCAGCTCTCGCGAGGGCGGTAATTCACCCCTCCACTTT CASSSREGGNSPLHF
TRBJ1-2 - TRBD1 TRBV6-6 TGTGCCAGCAGTTATTGGACAGGGGATTATGGCTACACCTTC CASSYWTGDYGYTF
TRBJ2-3 - TRBD2 TRBV7-8 TGTGCCAGCAGCGTCCGTAGCGGGGGGGCCAGTGATACGCAGTATTTT CASSVRSGGASDTQYF
TRBJ2-7 - TRBD1 TRBV7-9 TGTGCCAGCAGCTTTGACAGGGGGCTCGACGAGCAGTACTTC CASSFDRGLDEQYF
TRBJ1-2 - - TRBV4-1 TGCGCCAGCAGCCGAGCCACGGGGGGTAACTATGGCTACACCTTC CASSRATGGNYGYTF
TRBJ2-5 - - TRBV21-1 TGTGCCAGCAGTAGGCTAGTCTCGGAGAAGTGGGAGACCCAGTACTTC CASSRLVSEKWETQYF
TRBJ1-6 - - TRBV19 TGTGCCAGTAGTATAGGAGGGGTCAATTCACCCCTCCACTTT CASSIGGVNSPLHF
TRBJ1-6 - - TRBV18 TGTGCCAGCTCGTCAAACACAGGGAACACAAATTCACCCCTCCACTTT CASSSNTGNTNSPLHF
TRBJ1-1 once TRBD1 TRBV10-3 TGTGCCATCAGTGAACCAGACAGGGGACGGACTGAAGCTTTCTTT CAISEPDRGRTEAFF
TRBJ1-6 - - TRBV27 TGTGCCAGCAGCCAGGGCCAGGGCCCCTATAATTCACCCCTCCACTTT CASSQGQGPYNSPLHF
TRBJ2-2 - - TRBV12-3/TRBV12-4 TGTGCCAGCAGTTTGGCCAACACCGGGGAGCTGTTTTTT CASSLANTGELFF
TRBJ1-1 few - TRBV24-1 TGTGCCACCAGTGATTTCTCAGGGGTCACAGCTTTCTTT CATSDFSGVTAFF
TRBJ2-2 few - TRBV9 TGTGCCAGCAGCGTAGGAGGTAACACCGGGGAGCTGTTTTTT CASSVGGNTGELFF
TRBJ1-6 - - TRBV19 TGTGCCAGTAGTGCGCTTTATAATTCACCCCTCCACTTT CASSALYNSPLHF
TRBJ2-2 - TRBD1 TRBV5-4 TGTGCCAGCAGCTGGGGACAGGGGAACACCGGGGAGCTGTTTTTT CASSWGQGNTGELFF
TRBJ2-1 - - TRBV6-5 TGTGCCACCACGTGGGGGCCCGGGACATACAATGAGCAGTTCTTC CATTWGPGTYNEQFF
TRBJ2-5 - TRBD2 TRBV4-3 TGCGCCAGCAGCCCAGGGAGGGTAGCGGGGGGCAGCTACCAAGAGACCCAGTACTTC CASSPGRVAGGSYQETQYF
TRBJ1-2 - - TRBV28 TGTGCCAGCATGGGGAACTATGGCTACACCTTC CASMGNYGYTF
TRBJ1-3 - - TRBV5-4 TGTGCCAGCAGCTTGTCTGTCGGGAGCTCTGGAAACACCATATATTTT CASSLSVGSSGNTIYF
TRBJ2-3 once - TRBV7-2 TGTGCCAGCAGCCTTACGAACACAGATACGCAGTATTTT CASSLTNTDTQYF
TRBJ2-1 - - TRBV5-5 TGTGCCAGCAGCGGACACCGAAACTCCTACAATGAGCAGTTCTTC CASSGHRNSYNEQFF
TRBJ2-7 - - TRBV3-1/TRBV3-2 TGTGCCAGCAGCCGTAAGTCAGGGGCCTACGAGCAGTACTTC CASSRKSGAYEQYF
TRBJ1-1 - TRBD1 TRBV10-2 TGCGCCAGCGCAGGGGGCCACACTGAAGCTTTCTTT CASAGGHTEAFF
TRBJ2-3 - TRBD2 TRBV12-5 TGTGCTAGTGGCAAAGGACTAGCGGGAACCACAGATACGCAGTATTTT CASGKGLAGTTDTQYF